The rows below give T cell receptor beta chains drawn from one sample of a study of spatial heterogeneity in lung cancer. TCRdb passed the 5' RACE reads through MiXCR, listing each CDR3 protein once. The table lists over 95,000 distinct CDR3 sequences, approximately 11% of them singletons. This material consisted of PBMCs, taken at follow-up. Receptor source: a female donor with early-stage non-small cell lung cancer. Each CDR3 is given with its conserved first and last residue. The D gene is left open where the match is weak. Where a row states a size, it is once, few, many or the class of an expanded clone; other rows omit it.

abundance,d_gene,v_gene,j_gene,CDR3nt,CDR3aa
.,.,TRBV12-3/TRBV12-4,TRBJ1-5,TGTGCCAGCAGCCTACAAGAGAGCAATCAGCCCCAGCATTTT,CASSLQESNQPQHF
.,TRBD1,TRBV6-2/TRBV6-3,TRBJ2-1,TGTGCCACGGACAGGGGGTCCTACAATGAGCAGTTCTTC,CATDRGSYNEQFF
few,.,TRBV7-9,TRBJ2-3,TGTGCCAGCAGTCCGAAATTGAAGAGCACAGATACGCAGTATTTT,CASSPKLKSTDTQYF
.,TRBD1,TRBV3-1,TRBJ1-6,TGTGCCAGCAGCCACGGAGGGGGCGCCAGGGTTGAATCACCCCTCCACTTT,CASSHGGGARVESPLHF
many,.,TRBV7-2,TRBJ1-1,TGTGCCAGCAGCCGTGGACGGTTGAACACTGAAGCTTTCTTT,CASSRGRLNTEAFF
.,TRBD1,TRBV6-5,TRBJ1-1,TGTGCCAGCAGAGGCGGACAGGGTCCCGTCGAAGCTTTCTTT,CASRGGQGPVEAFF
few,TRBD1,TRBV19,TRBJ2-2,TGTGCCAGTAGTCGGACAGGAACGAACACCGGGGAGCTGTTTTTT,CASSRTGTNTGELFF
few,.,TRBV6-1,TRBJ2-2,TGTGCCAGCAATGCGTTAAAAACGAACACCGGGGAGCTGTTTTTT,CASNALKTNTGELFF
.,.,TRBV5-1,TRBJ2-2,TGCGCCAGCAGACTAGTCACCGGGGAGCTGTTTTTT,CASRLVTGELFF
.,.,TRBV24-1,TRBJ2-3,TGTGCCACCAGTGATTTAGGGACCCGGGGATCAGATACGCAGTATTTT,CATSDLGTRGSDTQYF
few,TRBD1,TRBV20-1,TRBJ2-7,TGCAGTGCGTCGGGACAGCTAAACTCAGAGCAGTACTTC,CSASGQLNSEQYF
many,TRBD1,TRBV27,TRBJ2-3,TGTGCCAGCAGTTCACCCGGGACAGGATCAGATACGCAGTATTTT,CASSSPGTGSDTQYF
.,TRBD2,TRBV6-1,TRBJ2-1,TGTGCCAGCAGCCTAGCGGGACTAGGGATTACCTACAATGAGCAGTTCTTC,CASSLAGLGITYNEQFF
.,TRBD1,TRBV7-2,TRBJ1-4,TGTGCCAGCAGCCGGGACAGGGGTGAAAAACTGTTTTTT,CASSRDRGEKLFF
many,TRBD2,TRBV28,TRBJ2-7,TGTGCCATTAAAAGCGGGAGCCCTTCCTACGAGCAGTACTTC,CAIKSGSPSYEQYF
.,.,TRBV5-1,TRBJ2-7,TGCGCCAGCAGGGGCAGTACCTACGAGCAGTACTTC,CASRGSTYEQYF
few,TRBD1,TRBV12-3/TRBV12-4,TRBJ1-2,TGTGCCAGCAGTTTAGGGACAGGGTCCGGCGGGTATGGCTACACCTTC,CASSLGTGSGGYGYTF
.,.,TRBV3-1,TRBJ2-1,TGTGCCAGCAGCCCCATAGGGGGAAGCTACAATGAGCAGTTCTTC,CASSPIGGSYNEQFF
few,.,TRBV19,TRBJ2-5,TGTGCCAGTAGTATAGCTGGTACTAGGGGAGAGACCCAGTACTTC,CASSIAGTRGETQYF
few,.,TRBV7-9,TRBJ2-2,TGTGCCAGCAGCCATAAAACCAGGGGCGCGGACACCGGGGAGCTGTTTTTT,CASSHKTRGADTGELFF
many,.,TRBV5-1,TRBJ1-2,TGCGCCAGCAGCTTGGCCCGGGACCTGGATGGCTACACCTTC,CASSLARDLDGYTF
many,.,TRBV12-3/TRBV12-4,TRBJ2-3,TGTGCCAGCAGTTTAATACTGGATACGCAGTATTTT,CASSLILDTQYF
many,.,TRBV12-3/TRBV12-4,TRBJ1-1,TGTGCCAGCAGTTGGGGGCGTGGCACTGAAGCTTTCTTT,CASSWGRGTEAFF
few,.,TRBV7-9,TRBJ2-1,TGTGCCAGCAGCCCAAAAAAACAGTTCAGCTCCTACAATGAGCAGTTCTTC,CASSPKKQFSSYNEQFF
many,.,TRBV24-1,TRBJ2-1,TGTGCCACCAGTGGAGGCGCCTACAATGAGCAGTTCTTC,CATSGGAYNEQFF
many,.,TRBV7-8,TRBJ2-5,TGTGCCAGCAGCTTAGACAGGTTCCAAGAGACCCAGTACTTC,CASSLDRFQETQYF
.,.,TRBV28,TRBJ2-2,TGTGCCAGCAGTCCCCGAGCGACAGTCGGGGAGCTGTTTTTT,CASSPRATVGELFF
few,TRBD1,TRBV2,TRBJ1-2,TGTGCCAGCAGTGATGGACAGGGTCTGAACTATGGCTACACCTTC,CASSDGQGLNYGYTF